This TCR beta chain is from a study of blood T cells in healthy people across ages. Study summary: Every two T cells gave about one barcoded beta molecule via template switching.

This clonotype was counted only a few times. CDR1 and CDR2 from the germline V gene are MDHEN and SYDVKM. V lost 1 base to trimming and J lost 1 base, with 11 bases between them. CDR3 length: 15 residues. A second 7 to 11 cycle PCR used barcoded and J-beta primers. TCRdb itself ran the 5' RACE reads through MiXCR, one entry per CDR3 protein. The sample has about 780,000 distinct CDR3 sequences; less than 60% are singletons. Sequencing was carried out using blood. The chain joins TRBV28 to TRBJ2-7, with TRBD2 as a possible D gene (6 bases). The TCR was taken from a man of 80 years or more in good health. The CDR3, as DNA: TGTGCCAGCAGTTTATTTAGGGCGGGATCCTACGAGCAGTACTTC. Translated: CASSLFRAGSYEQYF. Full variable domain (missing parts from reference TRBV28 and TRBJ2-7): DVKVTQSSRYLVKRTGEKVFLECVQDMDHENMFWYRQDPGLGLRLIYFSYDVKMKEKGDIPEGYSVSREKKERFSLILESASTNQTSMYLCASSLFRAGSYEQYFGPGTRLTVT.